The 31 T cell receptor beta chains below were found in one sample sequenced in a study of beta chain features in type 1 diabetes (dated by TCRdb to 2016 to 2019). The receptor library was made with the immunoSEQ multiplex PCR assay. The entire amount of isolated RNA was reverse transcribed using the High Capacity cDNA Reverse Transcription Kit, so the sequenced TCRB transcripts were expressed ones. TCRdb took this table from immuneACCESS and kept in-frame rearrangements with V and J called. Such tables lack part of the clones; where checked against another copy, unresolved V genes explain under half of the gap, and the rest is unexplained. For this sample the table gives tens of thousands of clones, of which 25% to 35% were detected only once. The top ten clones comprise about 0.48% of the sample. Sample: stem cell memory CD4+ T cells from blood. The cell subset or site label, as the study defines it: stem cell-like memory CD4+ T cells. All receptors come from a woman under 30 in good health.

The J gene is TRBJ1-6, the V gene TRBV7-2; D is undetermined. Trimming removed 6 bases from V and 7 bases from J, with 13 bases in between. The CDR3 consists of 14 residues. CDR1 SGHTA and CDR2 FQGNSA come from the germline V gene. In nucleotides, the CDR3 is TGTGCCAGCAGGAGCCGGGATTCCAATTCACCCCTCCACTTT. Translating gives CASRSRDSNSPLHF. The full variable domain, in which reference TRBV7-2 and TRBJ1-6 provide the parts outside the CDR3, is GAGVSQSPSNKVTEKGKDVELRCDPISGHTALYWYRQSLGQGLEFLIYFQGNSAPDKSGLPSDRFSAERTGGSVSTLTIQRTQQEDSAVYLCASRSRDSNSPLHFGNGTRLTVT.

In this sample, this clone turned up a few times. The V gene is TRBV4-2, the J gene TRBJ2-5; TRBD1 matches 11 bases. CDR1 and CDR2 from the germline V gene are LGHNA and YNFKEQ. The V and J ends lost 3 bases and 4 bases, in that order; junction bases with no gene match: 1. The CDR3 is 14 residues long. DNA for the CDR3: TGTGCCAGCAGCCAGGGACAGGGGGGAGAGACCCAGTACTTC. Protein sequence: CASSQGQGGETQYF.

Here the CDR3 DNA reads TGTGCCAGCAGTGACGGCGGGGGGGCCGGAGATACGCAGTATTTT. It codes for CASSDGGGAGDTQYF. The chain carries TRBV2 and TRBJ2-3; 9 positions match TRBD2. The CDR3 totals 15 residues. The V and J ends lost 3 bases and 5 bases, in that order; junction bases with no gene match: 6. Germline values: CDR1 SNHLY, CDR2 FYNNEI.

This clone was found a few times. V is TRBV9 and J is TRBJ2-2, with 11 nucleotides matching TRBD2. Germline lookup yields CDR1 SGDLS and CDR2 YYNGEE. The CDR3 sequence is 17 residues long. J gave up 5 bases and V 4 bases, and 10 bases lay outside the gene matches. The CDR3 sequence is CASSSPSGRSGTGELFF. CDR3 nucleotide sequence: TGTGCCAGCAGCTCACCTAGCGGGAGGAGTGGTACCGGGGAGCTGTTTTTT.

The V call is TRBV9, the J call TRBJ2-5; tentatively, D is TRBD1 (6 bases). CDR3 length: 14 residues. The germline gives CDR1 SGDLS, CDR2 YYNGEE. Trimming removed 4 bases at V and 0 bases at J, with 10 bases between. The chain's CDR3 is CASSKTGYQETQYF. CDR3 coding DNA: TGTGCCAGCAGCAAAACAGGGTACCAAGAGACCCAGTACTTC.

This clone has more than one count but fewer than ten. This chain uses TRBV11-3 with TRBJ2-5; possibly TRBD2 for D (5 bases). Germline assignment: CDR1 SGHNT and CDR2 YENEEA. The CDR3 covers 14 residues. The ends were cut back, 2 bases at V and 5 bases at J, with 12 bases in the middle. For the CDR3, the DNA is TGTGCCAGCAGCTTATCCCTCCGGAGGGAGACCCAGTACTTC. Its translation: CASSLSLRRETQYF.

The rearrangement uses TRBV28 and TRBJ2-7; 9 nucleotides agree with TRBD2. The trim removed 4 bases at V and 0 bases at J, leaving 7 bases unmatched. The V gene's germline CDR1 is MDHEN and CDR2 SYDVKM. CDR3 length: 16 amino acids. Here the CDR3 reads CASSSPAGGSSYEQYF. CDR3 DNA sequence: TGTGCCAGCAGTTCCCCCGCGGGAGGGTCCTCCTACGAGCAGTACTTC.

The chain links TRBV11-3 to TRBJ2-3; 10 bases are shared with TRBD2. This CDR3 contains 16 residues. With 5 bases clipped from V and 5 bases from J, the junction kept 10 bases outside the gene matches. Germline V gene lookup returns CDR1 SGHNT and CDR2 YENEEA. The CDR3 is CASSRLAGRREDTQYF. CDR3 bases: TGTGCCAGCAGCAGACTAGCGGGCCGGCGGGAAGATACGCAGTATTTT.

J is TRBJ1-1 and V is TRBV7-9, with D possibly matching TRBD1 (5 bases). V lost 1 base to trimming and J lost 7 bases, with 10 bases between them. This CDR3 region has 13 residues. Per the germline V gene, CDR1 is SEHNR and CDR2 is FQNEAQ (reference sequence). CDR3 coding DNA: TGTGCCAGCAGCTTAGGGGGGACTATTGAAGCTTTCTTT. It specifies CASSLGGTIEAFF.

V usage is TRBV11-3 and J usage is TRBJ2-2, with TRBD1 identical over 12 bases. Germline CDR1 reads SGHNT; CDR2 reads YENEEA. The CDR3 length is 16 residues. J lost 6 bases, V lost 4 bases, and 6 bases had no gene match. The CDR3 DNA reads TGTGCCAGCAGCTCGTCCGGGACAGGGGGCTCCGGGGAGCTGTTTTTT. Protein product: CASSSSGTGGSGELFF.

This clone was counted between two and nine times. This sequence joins TRBV25-1 and TRBJ2-5; the match to TRBD1 covers 10 bases. Germline CDR1 and CDR2: MGHDK and SYGVNS. V lost 6 bases and J lost 5; bases outside the gene matches: 6. This CDR3 spans 14 amino acids. CDR3 in amino acids: CASRTGGSGETQYF. The CDR3 DNA reads TGTGCCAGCAGGACAGGGGGCTCGGGGGAGACCCAGTACTTC.

The chain recombines TRBV5-1 with TRBJ2-5; 10 bases are a match to TRBD2. Germline assignment: CDR1 SGHRS and CDR2 YFSETQ. CDR3 size: 15 residues. J was trimmed by 5 bases and V by 1 base; bases with no gene match: 5. For the CDR3, the DNA is TGCGCCAGCAGCTTGACACTAGCGGGACGGGAGACCCAGTACTTC. Protein: CASSLTLAGRETQYF.

This chain links TRBV21-1 with TRBJ2-5; TRBD1 is taken as the D call from the table, unchecked against the DNA. TRBV21-1 is marked as a pseudogene. CDR3 length equals 12 residues. The CDR3 loop reads CARDSLFETQYF. CDR3 bases: TGTGCCAGGGACAGCCTTTTTGAGACCCAGTACTTC.

The chain employs TRBV5-1 and TRBJ2-7; D perhaps matches TRBD2 (8 bases). CDR3 length equals 16 residues. Germline CDR1 SGHRS, CDR2 YFSETQ. V was shortened by 7 bases and J by 0 bases, with 20 bases between the two germline ends. The CDR3 protein is CASRPGGGFSSYEQYF. The DNA for the CDR3 is TGCGCCAGCCGTCCGGGAGGGGGCTTTTCCTCCTACGAGCAGTACTTC.

The chain links TRBV30 to TRBJ1-5; 9 nucleotides match TRBD1. The ends lost 1 base at V and 0 bases at J; junction bases unmatched: 4. The germline V gene has CDR1 GTSNPN and CDR2 SVGIG (reference sequence). CDR3 length: 16 amino acids. CDR3 sequence: CAWSGGTGSSNQPQHF. The CDR3 DNA is TGTGCCTGGAGTGGGGGGACAGGGTCTAGCAATCAGCCCCAGCATTTT.

The rearrangement links TRBV6-1 to TRBJ2-5; tentatively, D is TRBD1 (6 bases). Trimming took off 7 bases at V and 5 bases at J, with 17 bases between the two ends. Germline V gene sequence: CDR1 MNHNS, CDR2 SASEGT. This CDR3 is built from 14 residues. DNA for the CDR3: TGTGCCAGCAAGCTGGGGGCCCCATGGGAGACCCAGTACTTC. Its translation: CASKLGAPWETQYF.

The chain links TRBV21-1 to TRBJ2-5; the table assigns TRBD2, which was not confirmed against the DNA. TRBV21-1 is tagged as a pseudogene. The CDR3 spans 13 residues. The CDR3 spells CASSKAYDPREYF. The CDR3, as DNA: TGTGCCAGCAGCAAAGCGTACGACCCCCGGGAGTACTTC.

This clone occurred a few times. The V and J genes are TRBV5-6 and TRBJ2-3; a possible D gene is TRBD2 (5 bases). The CDR3 extends over 12 amino acids. Per germline, CDR1 SGHDT and CDR2 YYEEEE. Trimming pared 0 bases from V and 9 bases from J, leaving 8 bases between. The CDR3 spells CASSLGGPTQYF. The DNA for the CDR3 is TGTGCCAGCAGCTTGGGAGGGCCCACGCAGTATTTT.

V usage is TRBV5-1 and J usage is TRBJ2-7, with 8 positions matching TRBD2. The V gene end was trimmed by 3 bases and the J gene end by 2 bases; junction bases not matched to a gene: 7. This CDR3 is 15 amino acids long. CDR1 and CDR2 from the germline V gene are SGHRS and YFSETQ. CDR3 DNA: TGCGCCAGCAGCTCATCTAGCGGGTCTACCTACGAGCAGTACTTC. The encoded protein is CASSSSSGSTYEQYF.

This chain joins TRBV18 and TRBJ1-3; D is uncertain. Germline V lookup: CDR1 KGHSH, CDR2 LQKENI. The CDR3 sequence is 15 residues long. The V end lost 3 bases, the J end lost 4 bases, and 13 bases lay between the germline ends. CDR3 sequence (DNA): TGTGCCAGCTCACCGGTCACCTCGACAGGAAACACCATATATTTT. Residues: CASSPVTSTGNTIYF.

V usage is TRBV29-1 and J usage is TRBJ2-1; 9 bases are shared with TRBD2. Germline V gives CDR1 SQVTM, CDR2 ANQGSEA. This CDR3 contains 15 residues. The J segment lost 1 base and the V segment lost 5 bases, leaving 6 bases of the junction unmatched. CDR3 protein: CSVHTTSGSYNEQFF. CDR3 nucleotides: TGCAGCGTTCATACGACTAGCGGTTCCTACAATGAGCAGTTCTTC.

This clone was recorded a few times. This chain joins TRBV5-1 and TRBJ2-7; 8 bases are shared with TRBD2. Losses at the gene ends were 2 bases for V and 6 bases for J; bases not matched to a gene: 7. This CDR3 is 14 amino acids long. The germline V gene encodes CDR1 SGHRS and CDR2 YFSETQ. The CDR3 coding sequence is TGCGCCAGCAGCTTTACGGGGGGGCCGAGCGAGCAGTACTTC. This translates into CASSFTGGPSEQYF. Based on the CDR3 plus reference TRBV5-1 and TRBJ2-7, the full variable domain is KAGVTQTPRYLIKTRGQQVTLSCSPISGHRSVSWYQQTPGQGLQFLFEYFSETQRNKGNFPGRFSGRQFSNSRSEMNVSTLELGDSALYLCASSFTGGPSEQYFGPGTRLTVT.

The rearrangement links TRBV6-5 to TRBJ2-3; D is perhaps TRBD2 (6 bases). Germline V gives CDR1 MNHEY, CDR2 SVGAGI. Trimming pared 6 bases from V and 2 bases from J, leaving 12 bases between. The CDR3 consists of 14 residues. The CDR3 nucleotides are TGTGCCAGCAGCCCCCCTAGCGACACAGATACGCAGTATTTT. Its protein product is CASSPPSDTDTQYF.

The chain carries TRBV10-3 and TRBJ2-2; no clear D gene. CDR1 and CDR2 from the germline V gene are ENHRY and SYGVKD. V dropped 3 bases and J dropped 5 bases, with 7 bases sitting between them. The CDR3 spans 13 residues. The CDR3 DNA sequence: TGTGCCATCAGTGACGAGGTGACCGGGGAGCTGTTTTTT. Encoded protein: CAISDEVTGELFF.

This clone was detected only a few times. This rearrangement joins TRBV6-5 to TRBJ1-5; D is unclear. The CDR3 length is 15 residues. The V end was cut by 4 bases, the J end by 4 bases, with 14 bases between. CDR1 and CDR2 from the germline V gene are MNHEY and SVGAGI. CDR3 bases: TGTGCCAGCAGTTTTACGGCAGGCATGAATCAGCCCCAGCATTTT. It encodes CASSFTAGMNQPQHF.

The rearrangement uses TRBV5-1 and TRBJ1-2, with a tentative D call TRBD1 (5 bases). Germline CDR1 and CDR2: SGHRS and YFSETQ. This CDR3 region has 15 residues. Trimming took 1 base from V and 3 from J, leaving 13 bases between them. This CDR3 reads CASSLSAGMDYGYTF. The CDR3, as DNA: TGCGCCAGCAGCTTGTCGGCAGGGATGGACTATGGCTACACCTTC.

The rearrangement links TRBV18 to TRBJ1-1; perhaps TRBD1 as D (5 bases). Trimming removed 3 bases from V and 2 bases from J, with 13 bases in between. The V gene's germline CDR1 is KGHSH and CDR2 LQKENI. The CDR3 totals 15 residues. CDR3 sequence: CASSPGTHLNTEAFF. As DNA, the CDR3 is TGTGCCAGCTCACCCGGGACTCATTTAAACACTGAAGCTTTCTTT.

This clone has just a few counts. The chain employs TRBV5-1 and TRBJ2-1; TRBD2 matches 12 bases. Trimming at V came to 0 bases and at J to 10 bases, leaving 8 bases not matched to a gene. The germline CDR1 and CDR2 sequences are SGHRS and YFSETQ. The CDR3 is made up of 16 amino acids. The CDR3: CASSLAALAGGSEQFF. The CDR3 bases are TGCGCCAGCAGCTTGGCCGCACTAGCGGGGGGTTCGGAGCAGTTCTTC.

V usage is TRBV30 and J usage is TRBJ1-1; TRBD1 might be the D (5 bases). V lost 8 bases to trimming and J lost 7 bases, with 17 bases between them. Germline V lookup: CDR1 GTSNPN, CDR2 SVGIG (reference sequence). This CDR3 is 12 amino acids long. The CDR3 nucleotides are TGTGCCGGAAGGCTGGGGGGAGTTGAAGCTTTCTTT. Its protein is CAGRLGGVEAFF.

The J gene is TRBJ1-2, the V gene TRBV5-1; D may be TRBD1 (6 bases). Germline lookup yields CDR1 SGHRS and CDR2 YFSETQ. V lost 0 bases and J 6 bases, leaving 21 bases between the germline ends. The CDR3 consists of 17 residues. The CDR3 DNA is TGCGCCAGCAGCTTGGATACAGGGCGGCCTCTAAAGGATGGCTACACCTTC. Encoded protein: CASSLDTGRPLKDGYTF.

This clone was found a few times. The chain links TRBV10-3 to TRBJ2-7; tentative D call: TRBD2 (5 bases). The germline V gene encodes CDR1 ENHRY and CDR2 SYGVKD. Between the trimmed V and J ends, which lost 4 bases and 4 bases, there was a span of 5 bases. CDR3 length: 11 residues. The CDR3 loop is CAISGGYEQYF. The DNA of the CDR3 is TGTGCCATCAGTGGAGGGTACGAGCAGTACTTC.